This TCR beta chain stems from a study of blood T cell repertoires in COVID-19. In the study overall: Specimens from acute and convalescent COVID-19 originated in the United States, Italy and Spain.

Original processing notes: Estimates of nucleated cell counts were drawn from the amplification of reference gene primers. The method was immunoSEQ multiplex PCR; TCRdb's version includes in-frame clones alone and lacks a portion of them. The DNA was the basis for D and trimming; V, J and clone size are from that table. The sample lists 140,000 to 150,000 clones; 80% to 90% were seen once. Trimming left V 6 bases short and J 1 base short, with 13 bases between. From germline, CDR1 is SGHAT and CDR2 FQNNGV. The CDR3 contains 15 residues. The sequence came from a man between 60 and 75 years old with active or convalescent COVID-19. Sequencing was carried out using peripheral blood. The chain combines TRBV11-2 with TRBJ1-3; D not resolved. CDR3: CASRAPGRSGNTIYF. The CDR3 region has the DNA TGTGCCAGCAGAGCCCCCGGGAGATCTGGAAACACCATATATTTT. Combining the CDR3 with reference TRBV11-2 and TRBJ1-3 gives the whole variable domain EAGVAQSPRYKIIEKRQSVAFWCNPISGHATLYWYQQILGQGPKLLIQFQNNGVVDDSQLPKDRFSAERLKGVDSTLKIQPAKLEDSAVYLCASRAPGRSGNTIYFGEGSWLTVV.